The 24 T cell receptor beta chains given below trace back to one sample, sequenced in a study of molecular identifiers for immune sequencing clone quantification. TCRdb passed the PCR reads through MiXCR, listing each CDR3 protein once. The sample has under 800,000 distinct CDR3 sequences; 25% are singletons. The sample consisted of naive CD8+ T cells from blood, with Jurkat cell RNA spiked in. Subset in this sample: FACS-sorted CD8+CD4-CCR7+CD45RA+ naive T cells. The source of these receptors is a human donor in good health. Some libraries in this study had Jurkat cell RNA spiked in.

The chain joins TRBV7-2 to TRBJ2-1, with 8 bases identical to TRBD2. Germline values: CDR1 SGHTA, CDR2 FQGNSA. V was pared by 5 bases and J by 0 bases, with 21 bases of the junction left unmatched. There are 21 residues in the CDR3. In DNA form, the CDR3 reads TGTGCCAGCAGCATATTGTTTTTGCGGGGGGCTTCAACCAGCTCCTACAATGAGCAGTTCTTC. It encodes CASSILFLRGASTSSYNEQFF.

This clonotype was detected many times. The chain is built from TRBV12-3 or TRBV12-4 and TRBJ2-7; 9 nucleotides line up with TRBD2. This CDR3 is built from 15 residues. The V segment lost 5 bases and the J segment 2 bases; nucleotides outside the gene matches: 7. In nucleotides, the CDR3 is TGTGCCAGCAGTCCCCAGAGCGGGAGGCCCTACGAGCAGTACTTC. Translated: CASSPQSGRPYEQYF.

At least ten counts were recorded for this clonotype. This chain joins TRBV4-3 and TRBJ2-3, with a weak D call TRBD1 (5 bases). Germline V lookup: CDR1 LGHNA, CDR2 YSLEER. The CDR3 sequence is 14 residues long. V shed 4 bases and J shed 3 bases, with 11 bases lying between them. The CDR3 coding sequence is TGCGCCAGCAGCCCAGTCCCAGGGACAGATACGCAGTATTTT. Translated: CASSPVPGTDTQYF.

This clonotype was picked up a small number of times. The V gene is TRBV27, the J gene TRBJ2-3; 9 bases match TRBD2. Germline V gene sequence: CDR1 MNHEY, CDR2 SMNVEV (reference sequence). With V trimmed by 5 bases and J by 5 bases, 8 bases remained unmatched. The CDR3 has 15 residues. The CDR3 DNA follows: TGTGCCAGCAGTGGGACTAGCTCCCCGGGAGATACGCAGTATTTT. It specifies CASSGTSSPGDTQYF.

This chain connects TRBV12-3 or TRBV12-4 to TRBJ2-3, with 13 bases lining up with TRBD2. The junction had 4 bases not matched to a gene; V was cut back by 6 bases and J by 4 bases. The CDR3 runs 15 residues. The CDR3 nucleotides read TGTGCCAGCAGACTAGCGGGGGGGGTCGCAGATACGCAGTATTTT. It is translated as CASRLAGGVADTQYF.

As to this clonotype: It may be a read error: a sequence one base away is much more abundant. J is TRBJ1-5 and V is TRBV20-1, with a tentative D call TRBD1 (6 bases). Germline CDR1 reads DFQATT; CDR2 reads SNEGSKA (reference sequence). V was clipped by 0 bases and J by 2 bases, with 14 bases between them. The CDR3 runs 16 residues. CDR3 nucleotide sequence: TGCAGTGCTAGAGATGGGGCAGGGGCGGGCAATCAGCCCCAGCATTTT. Protein: CSARDGAGAGNQPQHF.

The CDR3 spells CAIQADNTEAFF. The CDR3 coding sequence is TGTGCCATCCAGGCAGATAACACTGAAGCTTTCTTT. The chain has TRBV10-3 and TRBJ1-1; unclear D gene. V lost 8 bases to trimming and J lost 2 bases, with 9 bases between them. Germline V gene lookup returns CDR1 ENHRY and CDR2 SYGVKD. The CDR3 is made up of 12 amino acids.

This clonotype has a count of ten or more. The CDR3 loop is CASSYWAGSQDTQYF. Here the CDR3 DNA reads TGTGCCAGCAGTTACTGGGCAGGGTCCCAAGATACGCAGTATTTT. This chain joins TRBV6-5 and TRBJ2-3; possible D gene TRBD1, 5 bases. Germline CDR1 MNHEY, CDR2 SVGAGI. Trimming left V 1 base short and J 5 bases short, with 13 bases between. The CDR3 sequence is 15 residues long.

Worth noting for this clonotype: With a much larger clone just one base away, this may be a read error. This chain uses TRBV7-9 with TRBJ1-1, with D possibly matching TRBD1 (5 bases). This CDR3 is 13 amino acids long. Germline values: CDR1 SEHNR, CDR2 FQNEAQ (reference sequence). The CDR3 reads CASSPGFHTEAIF. The CDR3, as DNA: TGTGCCAGCAGCCCAGGGTTTCACACTGAAGCTATCTTT.

The chain links TRBV6-4 to TRBJ1-2; TRBD1 matches at 8 bases. V gave up 1 base and J gave up 7 bases; unmatched junction bases: 8. This CDR3 has 15 residues. The germline CDR1 and CDR2 sequences are MRHNA and SNTAGT. CDR3 sequence reads: CASSDYPGQGFGYTF. The CDR3 DNA sequence: TGTGCCAGCAGTGACTACCCCGGACAGGGCTTTGGCTACACCTTC.

The chain couples TRBV20-1 to TRBJ1-5, with D perhaps TRBD1 (5 bases). The CDR3 consists of 16 residues. The germline gives CDR1 DFQATT, CDR2 SNEGSKA (reference sequence). V was pared by 0 bases and J by 1 base, with 13 bases between. CDR3 DNA: TGCAGTGCTAGAGATGGGGTCAGGGTGAGCAATCAGCCCCAGCATTTT. Encoded protein: CSARDGVRVSNQPQHF.

The chain links TRBV27 to TRBJ1-1; D unresolved. The CDR3 contains 15 residues. V dropped 7 bases and J dropped 4 bases, with 19 bases sitting between them. Germline assignment: CDR1 MNHEY and CDR2 SMNVEV (reference sequence). The CDR3 reads CASNFGSFMSTEAFF. CDR3 nucleotides: TGTGCCAGCAATTTTGGAAGTTTCATGAGCACTGAAGCTTTCTTT.

This clonotype was seen repeatedly, ten times or more. The rearrangement uses TRBV28 and TRBJ2-7; D is ambiguous. The ends were cut back, 1 base at V and 7 bases at J, with 8 bases in the middle. The CDR3 runs to 12 residues. Germline V lookup: CDR1 MDHEN, CDR2 SYDVKM. The CDR3 loop reads CASSLFGREQYF. The CDR3 DNA is TGTGCCAGCAGTTTATTTGGTCGGGAGCAGTACTTC.

This rearrangement joins TRBV3-1 to TRBJ1-1; unclear D gene. The CDR3 contains 11 residues. Germline CDR1 is LGHDT and CDR2 is YNNKEL (reference sequence). Trimming took off 3 bases at V and 6 bases at J, with 5 bases between the two ends. In nucleotides, the CDR3 is TGTGCCAGCAGCCAGTGGTCTGAAGCTTTCTTT. This translates into CASSQWSEAFF.

This clonotype was recorded a few times. The chain carries TRBV3-1 and TRBJ1-4, with D unclear. With 4 bases removed from V and 1 base from J, the gap between germline ends came to 13 bases. This CDR3 is built from 16 residues. Germline V gene data show CDR1 as LGHDT and CDR2 as YNNKEL (reference sequence). CDR3 bases: TGTGCCAGCAGCCCCCCCCGGGGTCAAACTAATGAAAAACTGTTTTTT. Encoded protein: CASSPPRGQTNEKLFF.

J is TRBJ2-6 and V is TRBV3-1; D unresolved. V lost 0 bases, J lost 5 bases, and 11 bases lay in between. Per the germline V gene, CDR1 is LGHDT and CDR2 is YNNKEL (reference sequence). The CDR3 runs 16 residues. The CDR3 DNA reads as TGTGCCAGCAGCCAAGATGGGGAAGCCTGGGCCAACGTCCTGACTTTC. Translated, it gives CASSQDGEAWANVLTF.

The chain employs TRBV5-6 and TRBJ1-1, with D perhaps TRBD1 (6 bases). The CDR3 is 16 residues long. The germline V gene has CDR1 SGHDT and CDR2 YYEEEE. Trimming took off 0 bases at V and 12 bases at J, with 24 bases between the two ends. CDR3 DNA: TGTGCCAGCAGCTTGGTTGCGGAACAGGGAAACACTAAAACTTTCTTT. Its translation: CASSLVAEQGNTKTFF.

This chain links TRBV2 with TRBJ2-1; 8 nucleotides agree with TRBD2. Germline-derived CDR1 and CDR2 are SNHLY and FYNNEI. This CDR3 region has 13 residues. V dropped 4 bases and J dropped 10; count of bases not matched to a gene: 6. The CDR3 DNA sequence: TGTGCCAGCAGTGCGGGGACTAGATACGAGCAGTTCTTC. Residues: CASSAGTRYEQFF.

The table lists this clonotype with a few counts. The chain is built from TRBV4-3 and TRBJ2-7; TRBD2 matches 9 bases. This CDR3 has 16 residues. The junction had 5 bases not matched to a gene; V was cut back by 0 bases and J by 2 bases. In germline, CDR1 is LGHNA, CDR2 YSLEER. For the CDR3, the DNA is TGCGCCAGCAGCCAAGAAGTCCTAGCGGGACCCTACGAGCAGTACTTC. This codes for CASSQEVLAGPYEQYF.

This clonotype came up many times. The chain has TRBV19 and TRBJ2-7; the match to TRBD1 covers 10 bases. CDR3 size: 12 residues. The junction had 2 bases not matched to a gene; V was cut back by 6 bases and J by 6 bases. Germline assignment: CDR1 LNHDA and CDR2 SQIVND (reference sequence). The CDR3 protein is CASRTGGGEQYF. As DNA, the CDR3 is TGTGCCAGTAGGACAGGGGGCGGCGAGCAGTACTTC.

This clonotype showed up just a few times. The rearrangement joins TRBV9 to TRBJ2-1; 7 nucleotides align to TRBD1. The CDR3 is 16 amino acids. Germline V CDR1 and CDR2: SGDLS, YYNGEE. Trimming at V came to 4 bases and at J to 5 bases, leaving 12 bases not matched to a gene. CDR3 DNA sequence: TGTGCCAGCAGCCCCCGACAGGGCCAGGGGAACAATGAGCAGTTCTTC. Amino acids: CASSPRQGQGNNEQFF.

The genes are TRBV7-9 and TRBJ2-7, with D unresolved. Trimming took off 2 bases at V and 7 bases at J, with 18 bases between the two ends. The CDR3 totals 15 residues. CDR1 SEHNR and CDR2 FQNEAQ come from the germline V gene (reference sequence). The CDR3 spells CASSLTNVVGEEQYF. CDR3 nucleotide sequence: TGTGCCAGCAGCTTAACCAACGTTGTGGGCGAGGAGCAGTACTTC. The full variable domain, its missing parts supplied by reference TRBV7-9 and TRBJ2-7, is DTGVSQNPRHKITKRGQNVTFRCDPISEHNRLYWYRQTLGQGPEFLTYFQNEAQLEKSRLLSDRFSAERPKGSFSTLEIQRTEQGDSAMYLCASSLTNVVGEEQYFGPGTRLTVT.

There are many counts of this clonotype. The V call is TRBV7-9, the J call TRBJ1-4; unclear D gene. The V gene's germline CDR1 is SEHNR and CDR2 FQNEAQ (reference sequence). The V and J ends lost 1 base and 0 bases respectively, with 3 bases between them. The CDR3 runs to 14 residues. CDR3 nucleotide sequence: TGTGCCAGCAGCTTAGGTGCAACTAATGAAAAACTGTTTTTT. It codes for CASSLGATNEKLFF.

V and J are TRBV4-3 and TRBJ2-1; TRBD2 aligns across 7 bases. J was trimmed by 2 bases and V by 4 bases; bases with no gene match: 8. The CDR3 is 16 residues long. Per the germline V gene, CDR1 is LGHNA and CDR2 is YSLEER. The CDR3, as DNA: TGCGCCAGCAGCCGATCCGGGACTACTACCTACAATGAGCAGTTCTTC. This encodes CASSRSGTTTYNEQFF.